The clone carrying this T cell receptor (beta chain) showed up many times. No antigen is known for it. The data derive from a study of regulatory T cells in long-lasting Graves disease. The overall study: For a period under 3 months, newly diagnosed Graves' patients had taken antithyroid drugs. Study results and limitations: Less diverse TCR repertoires were seen in persistent Graves' patients than in newly diagnosed ones. There were preferences for TRBV28, TRBJ1-2 and TRBJ2-5 in persistent disease.

Building the TCR beta libraries relied on iRepertoire HTBI primers, and CDR3 regions underwent Arm-PCR. TCRdb analysed the multiplex PCR reads with MiXCR anew, one entry per CDR3 protein. Among over 500,000 distinct CDR3 sequences listed, under 20% were seen once. The CDR3 is made up of 13 amino acids. V lost 5 bases to trimming and J lost 3 bases; unmatched junction nucleotides: 3. CDR1 SGHTA and CDR2 FQGNSA come from the germline V gene. Time point given: newly diagnosed GD, antithyroid drugs for less than 3 months. The TCR library was prepared using RNA isolated from PBMCs. Peripheral blood, about 9 milliliters of it, was drawn into EDTA tubes. This sample also belongs to another study, concerning T cells in Graves' hyperthyroidism and ophthalmopathy.

This chain connects TRBV7-2 to TRBJ1-2; 7 bases align to TRBD1. Sequencing was performed on peripheral blood mononuclear cells (PBMCs), taken at new diagnosis, from a patient treated with antithyroid drugs. The clonotype was recovered from a woman aged 25-40 years with Graves disease. The CDR3 nucleotides read TGTGCCAGCAGCCAAGACAGGGACTATGGCTACACCTTC. It codes for CASSQDRDYGYTF.